This T cell receptor (beta chain) comes out of a study of T-cell memory formation after mild COVID-19. TCRdb itself ran the 5' RACE reads through MiXCR, one entry per CDR3 protein. The profile shows about 500,000 distinct CDR3 sequences, around 21% of them singletons. This clonotype was observed a handful of times. CDR3 length: 13 amino acids. CDR1 is ENHRY and CDR2 is SYGVKD in the germline V gene. Trimming removed 7 bases from V and 6 bases from J; junction bases left unmatched: 7. This clonotype was sampled from an adult woman who had mild COVID-19 (a few samples of this study predate the infection). Cell type and time point are not known. V gene TRBV10-3 combines with J gene TRBJ2-3; TRBD2 matches at 7 bases. Material: PBMCs or a T cell subset sorted from them (not recorded which). The CDR3 sequence: CAIKVGGPDTQYF. CDR3 DNA sequence: TGTGCCATCAAGGTGGGAGGGCCGGATACGCAGTATTTT.